These T cell receptor beta chains were read from a single sample in a study of T cell repertoires in ileal Crohn's disease. Here immunoSEQ multiplex PCR was the method, and the copy in TCRdb shows in-frame clones only, minus some. The sample carries around 5,800 clones, around 79% recorded once. Material for sequencing was ileal tissue. Receptor source: an adult with Crohn's disease. Both conserved end residues are part of each CDR3. D genes are given only for firm matches. Some rows have no size entry. The others give once, few or many, or a class for an expanded clone.

V gene,clone size,D gene,J gene,CDR3 DNA,CDR3 protein
TRBV28,-,-,TRBJ1-4,TGTGCCAGCAGTTTAGGGGGGGGAGGGGAAAAACTGTTTTTT,CASSLGGGGEKLFF
TRBV28,-,-,TRBJ1-5,TGTGCCAGCAGTCTGAAATCCGGGACCCAGCATTTT,CASSLKSGTQHF
TRBV4-1,-,-,TRBJ2-7,TGCGCCAGCAGCCAGGGGCCTGACTCCTACGAGCAGTACTTC,CASSQGPDSYEQYF
TRBV7-9,once,-,TRBJ2-2,TGTGCCAAGCAGGCAGCCGGGACTCGGAACACCGGGGAGCTGTTTTTT,CAKQAAGTRNTGELFF
TRBV7-8,once,TRBD1,TRBJ1-1,TGTGCCAGCAGTGGGGACAGCTCGAACACTGAAGCTTTCTTT,CASSGDSSNTEAFF
TRBV2,-,-,TRBJ2-7,TGTGCCAGCAGTGAACAGGCCTACGAGCAGTACTTC,CASSEQAYEQYF
TRBV5-1,-,TRBD2,TRBJ2-3,TGCGCCAGCAGCTCTCAGGGTAGCGGGAGGACAGATACGCAGTATTTT,CASSSQGSGRTDTQYF
TRBV9,-,TRBD1,TRBJ2-1,TGTGCCAGCAGCGCAAGCACGACAGGGGGGCTCTACAATGAGCAGTTCTTC,CASSASTTGGLYNEQFF
TRBV27,-,TRBD2,TRBJ2-7,TGTGCCAGCAGTGCGGAGCCGCCTAGCGGGACGGCCTACGAGCAGTACTTC,CASSAEPPSGTAYEQYF
TRBV19,-,-,TRBJ2-7,TGTGCCAGTAGTATCGACAGGATTCGCTACGAGCAGTACTTC,CASSIDRIRYEQYF
TRBV4-3,large,-,TRBJ2-7,TGCGCCAGCAGCCAAGTTTCGAACCACGGAGGGGGGGTCTACGAGCAGTACTTC,CASSQVSNHGGGVYEQYF
TRBV7-9,-,-,TRBJ2-7,TGTGCCAGCAGCTTATCAGAGGCTCTCGGCGAGCAGTACTTC,CASSLSEALGEQYF
TRBV30,-,TRBD2,TRBJ2-2,TGTGCCTGGAGTGGTGGCGGGGGGGCCCAAGGGGAGCTGTTTTTT,CAWSGGGGAQGELFF
TRBV5-1,-,TRBD1,TRBJ1-4,TGCGCCAGCAGCACCGACAGGGGGCTGAGGGAAAAACTGTTTTTT,CASSTDRGLREKLFF
TRBV7-9,-,TRBD2,TRBJ2-1,TGTGCCAGCAGCTTAAGCGGGGGGGCCTCCAATGAGCAGTTCTTC,CASSLSGGASNEQFF
TRBV4-3,-,-,TRBJ1-1,TGCGCCAGCAGCCAAGATGCATCAGGGGCCAGTGAAGCTTTCTTT,CASSQDASGASEAFF
TRBV6-5,-,TRBD2,TRBJ2-2,TGTGCCAGCAGGTTTAGCGGGGGAACCGGGGAGCTGTTTTTT,CASRFSGGTGELFF
TRBV6-5,-,-,TRBJ2-1,TGTGCCAGCAGTTATGGGGTGGGGGCGCAGTTCTTC,CASSYGVGAQFF
TRBV4-3,once,TRBD2,TRBJ2-3,TGCGCCAGCAGCCAAGTCGGGGGGACGCAGTATTTT,CASSQVGGTQYF
TRBV27,few,TRBD2,TRBJ2-3,TGTGCCAGCAGTTTACGAGGAAATAGCGGGGGCTCTGGGGTCAAGGGCACAGATACGCAGTATTTT,CASSLRGNSGGSGVKGTDTQYF
TRBV7-8,-,-,TRBJ1-1,TGTGCCAGCAGCTTAACGGCAGGTCCCTCCACTGAAGCTTTCTTT,CASSLTAGPSTEAFF
TRBV6-5,-,-,TRBJ2-7,TGTGCCAGCAGCCGGGCTCGGGACACCTCCTACGAGCAGTACTTC,CASSRARDTSYEQYF
TRBV28,once,-,TRBJ2-7,TGTGCCAGCACCACCGAAGTAGGTGGTGGGGCACGCTCCTACGAGCAGTACTTC,CASTTEVGGGARSYEQYF
TRBV4-3,-,TRBD1,TRBJ2-7,TGCGCCAGCAGCCAAGGACTCGGGACAGGCCGTAGTCAGCAGTACTTC,CASSQGLGTGRSQQYF
TRBV18,-,-,TRBJ1-4,TGTGCCAGCTCACCCATGGACGGGGCGGGAAATGAAAAACTGTTTTTT,CASSPMDGAGNEKLFF
TRBV18,-,TRBD1,TRBJ1-1,TGTGCCAGCTCGACCGACAGGGGCACTGAAGCTTTCTTT,CASSTDRGTEAFF
TRBV11-2,-,TRBD1,TRBJ1-6,TGTGCCAGCAGCTTAGGGGACAGAAATTCACCCCTCCACTTT,CASSLGDRNSPLHF
TRBV7-3,few,-,TRBJ2-7,TGTGCCAGCAGCCCGGGGGGCACAGGGCGCTACGAGCAGTACTTC,CASSPGGTGRYEQYF
TRBV29-1,once,-,TRBJ2-1,TGCAGCGTTGAGGAGGTAAGGCAGCAGCAGTTCTTC,CSVEEVRQQQFF
TRBV11-2,few,TRBD1,TRBJ1-2,TGTGCCAGTTACGGACAGGGCTATGGCTACACCTTC,CASYGQGYGYTF
TRBV11-2,-,TRBD2,TRBJ2-1,TGTGCCAGCAGCTCCCCGAGTAGCGGGGGTGAGCAGTTCTTC,CASSSPSSGGEQFF
TRBV28,-,-,TRBJ1-5,TGTGCCAGCAGTCCCTCAAACGGTCACAATCAGCCCCAGCATTTT,CASSPSNGHNQPQHF
TRBV7-2,-,-,TRBJ1-4,TGTGCCAGCAGACTTTCGGGTACAACAACTAATGAAAAACTGTTTTTT,CASRLSGTTTNEKLFF
TRBV6-5,-,TRBD1,TRBJ1-2,TGTGCCAGCAGTGCCCCGGGACAGGGGACTGGCTACACCTTC,CASSAPGQGTGYTF
TRBV7-9,-,-,TRBJ1-1,TGTGCCAGCAGCGTTGGTGCCCCGGGGGGGACTGAAGCTTTCTTT,CASSVGAPGGTEAFF
TRBV19,once,-,TRBJ2-1,TGTGCCAGTAGTATTGGGGGCAGGGGTACCTACAATGAGCAGTTCTTC,CASSIGGRGTYNEQFF
TRBV5-1,-,-,TRBJ2-2,TGCGCCAGCTTCCAGGGGGGGAACACCGGGGAGCTGTTTTTT,CASFQGGNTGELFF
TRBV6-5,-,-,TRBJ1-2,TGTGCCAGCATCCGCGGAGGGTCGGGCTATGGCTACACCTTC,CASIRGGSGYGYTF
TRBV11-2,-,-,TRBJ2-1,TGTGCCAGCAGCTTAGCCCTAGGCACCTACAATGAGCAGTTCTTC,CASSLALGTYNEQFF
TRBV28,-,-,TRBJ2-5,TGTGCCAGCAGTACGAACTCGGGGACCCAGTACTTC,CASSTNSGTQYF
TRBV10-2,large,TRBD1,TRBJ1-5,TGCGCCAGCAGCGAGGCTGGGACAGCGAATCAGCCCCAGCATTTT,CASSEAGTANQPQHF
TRBV30,-,TRBD1,TRBJ2-2,TGTGCCTGGAGTGGCTACCCGGGGACAGGGAACACCGGGGAGCTGTTTTTT,CAWSGYPGTGNTGELFF
TRBV2,-,TRBD1,TRBJ2-3,TGTGCCAGCGGGACAGCGCAGTATTTT,CASGTAQYF
TRBV27,-,TRBD1,TRBJ2-1,TGTGCCAGCAGCTCCTGGACAGGGCGCAATGAGCAGTTCTTC,CASSSWTGRNEQFF
TRBV9,-,TRBD2,TRBJ2-5,TGTGCCAGCAGCGTAGGTAATAGCGGGAGTGGGGAGACCCAGTACTTC,CASSVGNSGSGETQYF
TRBV11-3,-,TRBD2,TRBJ2-1,TGTGCCAGCAGCTTCGTAGCGGGGTCTGTGAATGAGCAGTTCTTC,CASSFVAGSVNEQFF
TRBV5-6,-,-,TRBJ1-2,TGTGCCAGCAGCTCCGGGCCCCAACAGGGCTATGGCTACACCTTC,CASSSGPQQGYGYTF